This T cell receptor (beta chain) was retrieved from a study of PD-1 blockade in classical Hodgkin lymphoma. Looking at the study overall: The patients were dosed with nivolumab 3 mg/kg, infused intravenously every 2 weeks.

Worth noting for this clone: The antigen is undetermined.

The assay was immunoSEQ multiplex PCR, and TCRdb's table has in-frame clones only and misses some. Of 95,000 or so clones listed, approximately 88% are singletons. All patients experienced relapse after autologous stem cell transplantation, and brentuximab vedotin exposure was variable. Progressive disease, partial response or complete response was each patient's best response. Whole-study results and caveats: At baseline, newly diagnosed patients reportedly showed less TCR diversity than healthy donors. Patients with a complete response exhibited baseline diversity comparable to newly diagnosed patients.

The V gene's germline CDR1 is MNHNY and CDR2 SVGAGI (reference sequence). This CDR3 has 12 amino acids. V was clipped by 3 bases and J by 5 bases, with 8 bases between them. V usage is TRBV6-6 and J usage is TRBJ2-7; TRBD1 is a possible D gene (6 bases). The sample consisted of peripheral blood mononuclear cells (PBMCs), taken at baseline. This receptor was identified in a human donor with classical Hodgkin lymphoma. The CDR3 DNA sequence: TGTGCCAGCAGTTATGAGGGGGACGAGCAGTACTTC. Protein sequence: CASSYEGDEQYF.